Presented here are 25 T cell receptor beta chains from one specimen sequenced in a study of post-analysis software for immune sequencing data. General study findings and limits: In patients, TRBV5-6, TRBV5-1 and TRBV20-1 belonged to roughly five TRBV segments found more frequently than in controls.

These receptors are not linked to any known antigen. Unique molecular identifiers were present in the TCR beta cDNA libraries. TCRdb used MiXCR to reprocess the PCR reads, holding one entry per CDR3 protein. The sample has about 800,000 distinct CDR3 sequences; roughly 30% are singletons. The sample taken for sequencing was blood. These receptors all stem from a girl aged 5 to 17 with multiple sclerosis.

This clonotype was observed a handful of times. The chain joins TRBV6-5 to TRBJ1-1, with 7 bases aligning to TRBD1. The CDR3 is made up of 16 amino acids. Trimming removed 1 base from V and 0 bases from J; junction bases left unmatched: 5. Germline V lookup: CDR1 MNHEY, CDR2 SVGAGI. CDR3 coding DNA: TGTGCCAGCAGTTACTTTCCGACAGGGATGAACACTGAAGCTTTCTTT. Its protein product is CASSYFPTGMNTEAFF.

This chain links TRBV10-2 with TRBJ2-3, with 9 bases aligning to TRBD2. With V trimmed by 2 bases and J by 8 bases, 14 bases remained unmatched. The length of the CDR3 is 17 residues. From germline, CDR1 is WSHSY and CDR2 SAAADI. CDR3 nucleotide sequence: TGCGCCAGCAGTGAGGCTAGCGGGGCAGATCCCCGTGGTACGCAGTATTTT. Translated: CASSEASGADPRGTQYF.

The table lists this clonotype with a few counts. The rearrangement links TRBV3-1 to TRBJ2-1, with TRBD2 as a possible D gene (6 bases). The CDR3 spans 15 residues. Deletions cut 3 bases from V and 8 bases from J, with 17 bases between. Germline CDR1 LGHDT, CDR2 YNNKEL (reference sequence). The CDR3 sequence: CASSQTGVLFDEQFF. CDR3 sequence (DNA): TGTGCCAGCAGCCAGACGGGAGTTCTTTTCGATGAGCAGTTCTTC.

This sequence joins TRBV20-1 and TRBJ2-5; perhaps TRBD1 as D (6 bases). Germline V gives CDR1 DFQATT, CDR2 SNEGSKA (reference sequence). Trimming left V 6 bases short and J 1 base short, with 12 bases between. The CDR3 has 13 amino acids. The chain's CDR3 is CSAHRASQETQYF. CDR3 in DNA: TGCAGTGCCCACAGGGCCTCCCAAGAGACCCAGTACTTC.

CDR3 amino acids: CASSQASGSYNEQFF. The CDR3, as DNA: TGCGCCAGCAGCCAAGCCAGCGGGAGCTACAATGAGCAGTTCTTC. The chain combines TRBV4-3 with TRBJ2-1, with 8 bases that match TRBD2. The CDR3 extends over 15 amino acids. V lost 1 base and J lost 3; bases outside the gene matches: 2. From germline, CDR1 is LGHNA and CDR2 YSLEER.

The chain couples TRBV9 to TRBJ2-2; D is unresolved. The CDR3 length is 14 residues. V lost 0 bases and J lost 0, with 3 bases in between. The germline V gene has CDR1 SGDLS and CDR2 YYNGEE. CDR3 in DNA: TGTGCCAGCAGCGTAGTGTCGAACACCGGGGAGCTGTTTTTT. Its protein product is CASSVVSNTGELFF.

In regard to this clonotype: The junction differs from germline at one of its ends, possibly a read error. The chain's CDR3 is CSASQGQSNRPQHF. Written as DNA, the CDR3 is TGCAGTGCTAGTCAGGGCCAGAGCAATCGGCCCCAGCATTTT. The gene calls are TRBV20-1 and TRBJ1-5; D possibly corresponds to TRBD1 (5 bases). The germline V gene encodes CDR1 DFQATT and CDR2 SNEGSKA (reference sequence). CDR3 size: 14 residues.

The table lists this clonotype with a few counts. This chain joins TRBV11-1 and TRBJ2-1; tentatively, D is TRBD1 or TRBD2 (6 bases each). V was pared by 1 base and J by 14 bases, with 15 bases between. Germline CDR1 SGHAT, CDR2 FQDESV (reference sequence). This CDR3 region has 13 residues. The CDR3 DNA reads as TGTGCCAGCAGCTTAGAAGGCAGGAGGGGGGAGTTCTTC. It is translated as CASSLEGRRGEFF.

This clonotype occurred a few times. The chain employs TRBV6-5 and TRBJ1-2; no definite D call. This CDR3 region has 15 residues. Per germline, CDR1 MNHEY and CDR2 SVGAGI. Deletions cut 5 bases from V and 2 bases from J, with 15 bases between. CDR3 nucleotide sequence: TGTGCCAGCAGTCTATCCAGGAACCTCAACTATGGCTACACCTTC. Its protein is CASSLSRNLNYGYTF.

This chain links TRBV6-5 with TRBJ2-1, with D possibly being TRBD2 (6 bases). The CDR3 consists of 15 residues. Per the germline V gene, CDR1 is MNHEY and CDR2 is SVGAGI. V was cut by 6 bases and J by 7 bases, with 19 bases left in between. CDR3 in DNA: TGTGCCAGCAGCCGGGGACTTACTTATGTGAATGAGCAGTTCTTC. It is translated as CASSRGLTYVNEQFF.

The rearrangement joins TRBV29-1 to TRBJ2-3, with TRBD2 as a possible D gene (5 bases). Germline assignment: CDR1 SQVTM and CDR2 ANQGSEA. The V end was cut by 3 bases, the J end by 4 bases, with 14 bases between. The CDR3 covers 14 residues. The CDR3 sequence: CSVDLLGGPDTQYF. Written as DNA, the CDR3 is TGCAGCGTTGACCTCCTCGGAGGACCAGATACGCAGTATTTT.

The chain couples TRBV6-2 or TRBV6-3 to TRBJ2-1; no clear D. Trimming cost V 5 bases and J 11 bases, with 19 bases left between them. This CDR3 is built from 14 residues. Per germline, CDR1 MNHEY and CDR2 SVGEGT. CDR3 nucleotide sequence: TGTGCCAGCAGTGGCCCGGCTCAGCCCAGAAAGCAGTTCTTC. This gives the protein CASSGPAQPRKQFF.

The chain joins TRBV20-1 to TRBJ2-3; 11 bases line up with TRBD2. V gave up 2 bases and J gave up 2 bases; unmatched junction bases: 9. The CDR3 loop spans 17 amino acids. The V gene's germline CDR1 is DFQATT and CDR2 SNEGSKA (reference sequence). The CDR3 region is CSARTQLAGAATDTQYF. The CDR3 DNA follows: TGCAGTGCTAGAACCCAACTAGCGGGAGCGGCCACAGATACGCAGTATTTT.

V is TRBV5-1 and J is TRBJ2-3; D possibly corresponds to TRBD1 (6 bases). This CDR3 has 13 amino acids. V shed 9 bases and J shed 4 bases, with 15 bases lying between them. Germline CDR1 is SGHRS and CDR2 is YFSETQ. The CDR3 bases are TGCGCCACCAAACTACAGGGCCCAGATACGCAGTATTTT. This sequence encodes CATKLQGPDTQYF.

This chain joins TRBV27 and TRBJ2-7; 7 nucleotides agree with TRBD1. V lost 3 bases and J lost 3; bases outside the gene matches: 11. Germline CDR1 and CDR2: MNHEY and SMNVEV (reference sequence). The CDR3 has 16 amino acids. Here the CDR3 reads CASSFSSGTVNYEQYF. CDR3 coding DNA: TGTGCCAGCAGTTTCTCCTCCGGGACAGTCAACTACGAGCAGTACTTC.

The V call is TRBV7-9, the J call TRBJ1-2; D call uncertain. The CDR3 covers 14 residues. Between the trimmed V and J ends, which lost 2 bases and 2 bases, there was a span of 9 bases. Germline CDR1 is SEHNR and CDR2 is FQNEAQ (reference sequence). CDR3 sequence reads: CASSLLSTNYGYTF. DNA for the CDR3: TGTGCCAGCAGCTTACTCTCTACAAACTATGGCTACACCTTC.

The rearrangement joins TRBV6-5 to TRBJ2-7; 7 nucleotides align to TRBD2. CDR1 MNHEY and CDR2 SVGAGI come from the germline V gene. This CDR3 is built from 14 residues. Trimming cost V 9 bases and J 3 bases; bases outside gene matches: 11. CDR3 residues: CASTPGRVNYEQYF. The CDR3 region has the DNA TGTGCCAGTACCCCAGGGAGGGTGAACTACGAGCAGTACTTC.

The chain employs TRBV6-6 and TRBJ1-5, with D possibly being TRBD1 (5 bases). Per the germline V gene, CDR1 is MNHNY and CDR2 is SVGAGI (reference sequence). The V gene lost 2 bases and the J gene lost 1 base, with 12 bases spanning the gap. CDR3 length: 16 amino acids. CDR3: CASSYGDRASNQPQHF. Here the CDR3 DNA reads TGTGCCAGCAGTTACGGGGACCGGGCCAGCAATCAGCCCCAGCATTTT.

The rearrangement links TRBV27 to TRBJ1-4, with 9 nucleotides matching TRBD1. The CDR3 contains 14 residues. Germline loops: CDR1 MNHEY, CDR2 SMNVEV (reference sequence). After removal of 6 bases from V and 10 bases from J, the junction contained 9 bases not matched to a gene. The CDR3 here is CASRSGTGHRKLFF. The DNA for the CDR3 is TGTGCCAGCAGGTCCGGGACAGGGCACAGAAAACTGTTTTTT.

This clonotype has a handful of counts. This sequence joins TRBV7-9 and TRBJ1-6; D possibly corresponds to TRBD1 (5 bases). In germline, CDR1 is SEHNR, CDR2 FQNEAQ (reference sequence). Trimming cost V 5 bases and J 9 bases, with 20 bases left between them. The CDR3 is 16 amino acids. Written as DNA, the CDR3 is TGTGCCAGCAGCCTCGGGGACTTCTCATCTCGTTCACCCCTCCACTTT. This encodes CASSLGDFSSRSPLHF.

This clonotype was seen repeatedly, ten times or more. The chain recombines TRBV20-1 with TRBJ1-1; D perhaps matches TRBD1 (5 bases). The germline CDR1 and CDR2 sequences are DFQATT and SNEGSKA (reference sequence). This CDR3 has 13 residues. V was shortened by 1 base and J by 4 bases, with 10 bases between the two germline ends. The CDR3 reads CSARVSGATEAFF. In DNA, the CDR3 is TGCAGTGCTAGAGTAAGCGGGGCCACTGAAGCTTTCTTT.

This chain joins TRBV2 and TRBJ2-7, with D maybe TRBD2 (5 bases). Germline CDR1 and CDR2: SNHLY and FYNNEI. The CDR3 spans 18 residues. V dropped 3 bases and J dropped 3 bases, with 24 bases sitting between them. The CDR3 loop is CASSDAGGFTPLNYEQYF. The CDR3 nucleotides read TGTGCCAGCAGTGATGCCGGAGGTTTCACCCCCCTGAACTACGAGCAGTACTTC. The full variable domain, completed using reference TRBV2 and TRBJ2-7, is EPEVTQTPSHQVTQMGQEVILRCVPISNHLYFYWYRQILGQKVEFLVSFYNNEISEKSEIFDDQFSVERPDGSNFTLKIRSTKLEDSAMYFCASSDAGGFTPLNYEQYFGPGTRLTVT.

This clonotype came up a few times. A read error may account for a junction end that differs from germline. V gene TRBV6-1 combines with J gene TRBJ2-7; tentatively, D is TRBD2 (5 bases). The germline V gene has CDR1 MNHNS and CDR2 SASEGT. The CDR3 runs to 14 residues. CDR3 residues: CACSDTTGTYEQYF. The CDR3 bases are TGTGCCTGCAGTGACACTACCGGGACCTACGAGCAGTACTTC.

The genes are TRBV7-8 and TRBJ2-5; D is ambiguous. The DNA end is more similar to TRBJ2-4, so the J call may be wrong. This CDR3 contains 21 residues. Germline CDR1 is SGHVS and CDR2 is FQNEAQ. Here the CDR3 reads CASSLSSVESSTALAKNIQYF. In nucleotides, the CDR3 is TGTGCCAGCAGCTTAAGCTCTGTTGAGTCCTCGACCGCGCTAGCCAAAAACATTCAGTACTTC.

This chain joins TRBV20-1 and TRBJ2-3, with 7 bases aligning to TRBD1. Germline trimming cut 6 bases from V and 0 bases from J; bases unmatched to any gene: 9. The V gene's germline CDR1 is DFQATT and CDR2 SNEGSKA (reference sequence). The CDR3 runs to 15 residues. CDR3 in DNA: TGCAGTGCAACGACACAGGGGACCAGCACAGATACGCAGTATTTT. Protein sequence: CSATTQGTSTDTQYF.